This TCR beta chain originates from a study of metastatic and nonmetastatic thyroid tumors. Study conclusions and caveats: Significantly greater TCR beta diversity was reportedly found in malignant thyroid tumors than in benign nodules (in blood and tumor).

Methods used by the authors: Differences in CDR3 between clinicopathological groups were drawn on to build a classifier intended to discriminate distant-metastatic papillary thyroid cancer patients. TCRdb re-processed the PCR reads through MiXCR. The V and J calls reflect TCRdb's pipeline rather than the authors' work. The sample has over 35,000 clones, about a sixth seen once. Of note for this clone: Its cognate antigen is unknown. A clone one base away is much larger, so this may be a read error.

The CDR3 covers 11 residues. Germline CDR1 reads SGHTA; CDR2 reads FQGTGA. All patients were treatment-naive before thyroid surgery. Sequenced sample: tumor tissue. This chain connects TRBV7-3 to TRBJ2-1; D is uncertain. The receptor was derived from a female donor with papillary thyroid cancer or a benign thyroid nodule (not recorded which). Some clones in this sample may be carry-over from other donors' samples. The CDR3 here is CAGRLYNEQFF. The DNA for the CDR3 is TGTGCCGGCAGGTTATACAATGAGCAGTTCTTC.